These T cell receptor beta chains were read from a single sample in a study of beta chain features in type 1 diabetes. Repertoires were generated with immunoSEQ multiplex PCR, while TCRdb's copy carries only in-frame clones and drops some. The sample lists about 110,000 clones, roughly 43% occurring once. Specimen: stem cell memory CD4+ T cells from blood. These receptors were taken from a woman aged 18-30 years in good health. Each CDR3 is given with its conserved first and last residue. D genes are given only for firm matches. Some rows have no size entry. The others give once, few or many, or a class for an expanded clone.

j_call d_call clone_size v_call cdr3_aa cdr3_nt
TRBJ2-7 NA few TRBV19 CASSILGPEAQYF TGTGCCAGTAGTATTTTGGGGCCCGAGGCGCAGTACTTC
TRBJ2-1 NA NA TRBV23-1 CASSQSLGLSYNEQFF TGCGCCAGCAGTCAATCATTGGGCCTCTCCTACAATGAGCAGTTCTTC
TRBJ1-2 NA NA TRBV10-2 CASRDTGSLGDGYTF TGCGCCAGCAGGGACACAGGGTCGTTGGGCGATGGCTACACCTTC
TRBJ2-1 NA once TRBV19 CASSIGQDYNEQFF TGTGCCAGTAGTATAGGGCAGGACTACAATGAGCAGTTCTTC
TRBJ2-7 TRBD2 few TRBV5-4 CASSSPLAGGYEQYF TGTGCCAGCAGCTCGCCACTAGCGGGAGGATACGAGCAGTACTTC
TRBJ2-1 TRBD2 NA TRBV19 CASSIRTSGPYNEQFF TGTGCCAGTAGTATAAGGACTAGCGGTCCCTACAATGAGCAGTTCTTC
TRBJ1-1 NA few TRBV5-1 CASSLSASLAEAFF TGCGCCAGCAGCTTGTCTGCGTCATTAGCTGAAGCTTTCTTT
TRBJ2-3 NA NA TRBV7-8 CASSLGTLGYTQYF TGTGCCAGCAGCTTGGGGACTCTAGGGTATACGCAGTATTTT
TRBJ2-1 TRBD2 few TRBV4-1 CASSQDLGAGGNEQFF TGCGCCAGCAGCCAAGATCTCGGAGCGGGAGGGAATGAGCAGTTCTTC
TRBJ1-5 TRBD1 NA TRBV28 CASSYRGRGNQPQHF TGTGCCAGCAGTTACAGGGGAAGGGGCAATCAGCCCCAGCATTTT
TRBJ2-1 TRBD1 NA TRBV7-8 CASSFSGTGHEQFF TGTGCCAGCAGCTTTTCCGGGACAGGGCATGAGCAGTTCTTC
TRBJ1-1 NA few TRBV27 CASSWRGNTEAFF TGTGCCAGCAGTTGGAGGGGGAACACTGAAGCTTTCTTT
TRBJ2-7 TRBD1 few TRBV7-9 CASTRTGGSYEQYF TGTGCCAGCACCCGGACAGGAGGCTCCTACGAGCAGTACTTC
TRBJ1-2 NA once TRBV6-6 CASSYGGGNYGYTF TGTGCCAGCAGTTACGGTGGGGGGAACTATGGCTACACCTTC
TRBJ2-5 NA few TRBV7-9 CASSSPDRPHLETQYF TGTGCCAGCAGCTCCCCCGACAGACCTCACTTAGAGACCCAGTACTTC
TRBJ2-7 NA few TRBV29-1 CSVEEGGWTNEQYF TGCAGCGTTGAAGAAGGAGGGTGGACTAACGAGCAGTACTTC
TRBJ1-5 NA NA TRBV6-6 CASSTGGGRSNQPQHF TGTGCCAGCAGTACCGGCGGGGGGAGGAGCAATCAGCCCCAGCATTTT
TRBJ2-2 NA NA TRBV5-1 CASKGGGSGELFF TGCGCCAGCAAAGGAGGCGGGTCCGGGGAGCTGTTTTTT
TRBJ2-1 TRBD2 NA TRBV28 CASSSTFRLAGVSNEQFF TGTGCCAGCAGTTCCACCTTCCGACTAGCGGGAGTATCCAATGAGCAGTTCTTC
TRBJ2-7 TRBD1 NA TRBV6-1 CASSDVRLDRLTYEQYF TGTGCCAGCAGTGATGTAAGGCTGGACAGGTTGACCTACGAGCAGTACTTC
TRBJ1-2 NA NA TRBV2 CASSDQGPTSYGYTF TGTGCCAGCAGTGATCAGGGGCCCACCTCTTATGGCTACACCTTC
TRBJ1-1 NA NA TRBV28 CASSFPFNTEAFF TGTGCCAGCAGTTTTCCTTTCAACACTGAAGCTTTCTTT
TRBJ2-5 TRBD2 NA TRBV2 CASSEARGGYF TGTGCCAGCAGTGAAGCCCGGGGGGGTTACTTC
TRBJ2-3 NA NA TRBV7-3 CASSPATSTDTQYF TGTGCCAGCAGCCCCGCAACTAGCACAGATACGCAGTATTTT
TRBJ2-2 NA few TRBV9 CASSVARDGELFF TGTGCCAGCAGCGTAGCCAGGGACGGGGAGCTGTTTTTT
TRBJ2-7 NA few TRBV6-5 CASSSYFYEQYF TGTGCCAGCAGTTCCTATTTCTACGAGCAGTACTTC
TRBJ1-4 NA NA TRBV30 CAWSWTATNEKLFF TGTGCCTGGAGTTGGACAGCAACTAATGAAAAACTGTTTTTT